Listed here are 27 T cell receptor beta chains from one sample, sequenced in a study of OX40 agonist ivuxolimab in advanced cancers. The data were produced by immunoSEQ multiplex PCR, yet TCRdb's version contains in-frame clones alone and is incomplete. The sample shows 55,000 to 90,000 clones, around nine tenths of them seen only once. The input for sequencing was CD4+ or CD8+ T cells sorted from blood, taken in a trial of the OX40 agonist ivuxolimab. The source of these receptors is an adult with an advanced solid tumor such as melanoma, head and neck, liver or kidney cancer.

The CDR3 nucleotides are TGCGCCAGCAGCCGAGGCGCAGGGGGCTCCTACGAGCAGTACTTC. The encoded protein is CASSRGAGGSYEQYF. This sequence joins TRBV4-1 and TRBJ2-7; 7 nucleotides match TRBD1. Germline V lookup: CDR1 MGHRA, CDR2 YSYEKL. V was clipped by 4 bases and J by 0 bases; unmatched bases: 6. The CDR3 extends over 15 amino acids.

This clone showed up just once. This chain joins TRBV30 and TRBJ2-3; 11 bases are a match to TRBD2. The CDR3 is 15 amino acids. The V gene end was trimmed by 7 bases and the J gene end by 3 bases; junction bases not matched to a gene: 9. Germline V lookup: CDR1 GTSNPN, CDR2 SVGIG (reference sequence). The CDR3 region is CASGASGRSTDTQYF. The CDR3 coding sequence is TGTGCCTCAGGGGCTAGCGGGAGGTCTACAGATACGCAGTATTTT.

In its sample, this clone was seen once. The chain uses TRBV5-1 and TRBJ2-7, with D possibly being TRBD1 (6 bases). The V gene lost 1 base and the J gene lost 6 bases, with 8 bases spanning the gap. Germline CDR1 SGHRS, CDR2 YFSETQ. CDR3 size: 12 residues. CDR3 sequence reads: CASSLIRGEQYF. CDR3 nucleotides: TGCGCCAGCAGCTTGATCAGGGGCGAGCAGTACTTC.

This chain joins TRBV7-9 and TRBJ2-3; 15 bases match TRBD2. The ends lost 2 bases at V and 14 bases at J; junction bases unmatched: 2. Germline loops: CDR1 SEHNR, CDR2 FQNEAQ (reference sequence). This CDR3 is 13 amino acids long. CDR3 in amino acids: CASSLPGLAGGYF. The CDR3 DNA reads TGTGCCAGCAGCTTACCGGGACTAGCGGGGGGGTATTTT.

This clone was recorded once. The chain couples TRBV4-1 to TRBJ2-3; 14 nucleotides match TRBD2. This CDR3 is built from 16 residues. CDR1 is MGHRA and CDR2 is YSYEKL in the germline V gene. V dropped 4 bases and J dropped 5; count of bases not matched to a gene: 5. The CDR3 DNA is TGCGCCAGCAGCCTACGACTAGCGGGAGGGGGAGATACGCAGTATTTT. Protein product: CASSLRLAGGGDTQYF.

CDR3 nucleotides: TGTGCCAGCAGTTCCCCTTCAAATCGTGGCTACACCTTC. Its translation is CASSSPSNRGYTF. The chain has TRBV6-5 and TRBJ1-2; D call uncertain. The V end lost 4 bases, the J end lost 7 bases, and 13 bases lay between the germline ends. CDR3 length: 13 amino acids. Germline V lookup: CDR1 MNHEY, CDR2 SVGAGI.

This chain links TRBV7-2 with TRBJ2-1, with D perhaps TRBD1 (5 bases). This CDR3 has 12 amino acids. The germline CDR1 and CDR2 sequences are SGHTA and FQGNSA. The germline V and J ends were trimmed by 3 bases and 9 bases, with 9 bases remaining between them. CDR3: CASSFRVGEQFF. CDR3 nucleotide sequence: TGTGCCAGCAGCTTCAGGGTAGGTGAGCAGTTCTTC.

V and J are TRBV7-2 and TRBJ1-1; D unresolved. Germline V gene sequence: CDR1 SGHTA, CDR2 FQGNSA. V lost 5 bases to trimming and J lost 5 bases, with 18 bases between them. This CDR3 is 15 amino acids long. CDR3 coding DNA: TGTGCCAGCAGCCGATCGACGGTCTTGTTGACTGAAGCTTTCTTT. This translates into CASSRSTVLLTEAFF.

The chain carries TRBV14 and TRBJ2-1, with D tentatively TRBD2 (5 bases). Germline V gene lookup returns CDR1 SGHDN and CDR2 FVKESK. With 4 bases removed from V and 3 bases from J, the gap between germline ends came to 13 bases. The CDR3 totals 15 residues. The CDR3 loop is CASSLLTNHYNEQFF. The CDR3, as DNA: TGTGCCAGCAGCCTCTTGACTAACCACTACAATGAGCAGTTCTTC.

Here the CDR3 DNA reads TGTGCCAGCAGTCCTTCCCAGGGTAGAAGAGAGACCCAGTACTTC. Encoded protein: CASSPSQGRRETQYF. The J gene is TRBJ2-5, the V gene TRBV28; D may be TRBD1 (5 bases). Per germline, CDR1 MDHEN and CDR2 SYDVKM. The CDR3 extends over 15 amino acids. V was pared by 5 bases and J by 4 bases, with 17 bases between.

J is TRBJ2-1 and V is TRBV6-5; D is perhaps TRBD1 (6 bases). V lost 4 bases to trimming and J lost 5 bases, with 15 bases between them. Germline V CDR1 and CDR2: MNHEY, SVGAGI. CDR3 length: 15 residues. The CDR3 DNA follows: TGTGCCAGCAGTTCTCAGGGGTACCAAAACAATGAGCAGTTCTTC. Translated, it gives CASSSQGYQNNEQFF.

This clone was seen more than once but under ten times. This CDR3 is CASSPGTAAGNTEQFF. CDR3 bases: TGTGCCAGCAGCCCTGGGACAGCAGCTGGAAACACTGAGCAGTTCTTC. V usage is TRBV27 and J usage is TRBJ2-1, with 7 bases matching TRBD1. CDR3 length: 16 amino acids. The germline V gene has CDR1 MNHEY and CDR2 SMNVEV (reference sequence). V lost 6 bases and J lost 9; bases outside the gene matches: 17.

This chain uses TRBV30 with TRBJ1-4, with D tentatively TRBD1 (5 bases). The V end was cut by 1 base, the J end by 16 bases, with 16 bases between. This CDR3 has 12 residues. Per the germline V gene, CDR1 is GTSNPN and CDR2 is SVGIG (reference sequence). The CDR3 sequence is CAWSGEFGGQFF. CDR3 nucleotides: TGTGCCTGGAGTGGGGAGTTTGGGGGTCAGTTTTTT.

The V call is TRBV9, the J call TRBJ2-1, with 11 bases matching TRBD2. Germline V gives CDR1 SGDLS, CDR2 YYNGEE. The CDR3 sequence is 18 residues long. V was clipped by 0 bases and J by 9 bases; unmatched bases: 14. CDR3 protein: CASSVATPTSGIIVEQFF. For the CDR3, the DNA is TGTGCCAGCAGCGTAGCTACCCCGACTAGCGGGATCATTGTTGAGCAGTTCTTC.

This clone was found a few times. V is TRBV7-9 and J is TRBJ1-1, with D possibly TRBD1 on 5 matching bases. CDR1 and CDR2 from the germline V gene are SEHNR and FQNEAQ (reference sequence). V gave up 5 bases and J gave up 0 bases, with 16 bases separating them. The CDR3 has 16 residues. The CDR3 nucleotides read TGTGCCAGCAGCCCCCCAGGGTCATCTATGAACACTGAAGCTTTCTTT. The encoded protein is CASSPPGSSMNTEAFF.

The chain combines TRBV19 with TRBJ1-1, with D possibly being TRBD1 (6 bases). Germline V CDR1 and CDR2: LNHDA, SQIVND (reference sequence). V lost 4 bases to trimming and J lost 5 bases, with 17 bases between them. The CDR3 extends over 15 amino acids. The CDR3 sequence: CASSTPGEMVTEAFF. For the CDR3, the DNA is TGTGCCAGTAGTACCCCAGGGGAGATGGTTACTGAAGCTTTCTTT.

This clone showed up just once. The J gene is TRBJ2-3, the V gene TRBV6-7, with a tentative D call TRBD1 (5 bases). TRBV6-7 is an ORF, with its function uncertain. The CDR3 runs to 16 residues. Trimming pared 0 bases from V and 4 bases from J, leaving 14 bases between. The CDR3 sequence: CASSYSQGGASDTQYF. The CDR3 DNA reads TGTGCCAGCAGTTACTCTCAGGGCGGAGCTTCAGATACGCAGTATTTT.

The chain couples TRBV2 to TRBJ2-2; TRBD1 matches at 8 bases. CDR1 is SNHLY and CDR2 is FYNNEI in the germline V gene. V shed 3 bases, J shed 2 bases, and the junction held 5 bases outside the gene matches. The CDR3 loop spans 16 amino acids. The CDR3 reads CASSERTGRNTGELFF. CDR3 sequence (DNA): TGTGCCAGCAGTGAGCGGACAGGGCGTAACACCGGGGAGCTGTTTTTT.

The chain joins TRBV7-2 to TRBJ2-3; D not resolved. The V and J ends lost 4 bases and 5 bases respectively, with 10 bases between them. CDR3 length equals 13 residues. Germline V CDR1 and CDR2: SGHTA, FQGNSA. CDR3 amino acids: CASSSSVRDTQYF. The CDR3 nucleotides are TGTGCCAGCAGCTCCTCAGTTCGAGATACGCAGTATTTT.

This rearrangement joins TRBV2 to TRBJ1-3, with D maybe TRBD1 (5 bases). CDR3 length equals 14 residues. Trimming took off 7 bases at V and 6 bases at J, with 16 bases between the two ends. In germline, CDR1 is SNHLY, CDR2 FYNNEI. The CDR3 DNA reads TGTGCCAGCAAACCGGGGGTGCGGGAAAACACCATATATTTT. This codes for CASKPGVRENTIYF.

The V and J genes are TRBV5-1 and TRBJ1-1; D ambiguous. CDR3 length: 14 amino acids. Trimming took 4 bases from V and 1 from J, leaving 11 bases between them. Germline CDR1 and CDR2: SGHRS and YFSETQ. This chain's CDR3 is CASSVDGENTEAFF. In DNA form, the CDR3 reads TGCGCCAGCAGCGTGGACGGTGAGAACACTGAAGCTTTCTTT.

The CDR3 DNA sequence: TGTGCCAGCAGCCCGGGACAGGCGTTCGAGACCCAGTACTTC. Residues: CASSPGQAFETQYF. This chain joins TRBV14 and TRBJ2-5; 8 bases are a match to TRBD1. With V trimmed by 4 bases and J by 5 bases, 6 bases remained unmatched. Germline loops: CDR1 SGHDN, CDR2 FVKESK. There are 14 residues in the CDR3.

This chain connects TRBV4-3 to TRBJ2-7; D gene unclear. Per germline, CDR1 LGHNA and CDR2 YSLEER. The ends were cut back, 3 bases at V and 3 bases at J, with 9 bases in the middle. The CDR3 totals 13 residues. The CDR3 loop is CASSQAPSYEQYF. The CDR3 nucleotides read TGCGCCAGCAGCCAGGCTCCTAGCTACGAGCAGTACTTC.

Here the CDR3 DNA reads TGCGCCAGCAGCCAAGGTCCGGGACAGGGGTCCTACGAGCAGTACTTC. Amino acid sequence: CASSQGPGQGSYEQYF. V usage is TRBV4-1 and J usage is TRBJ2-7; TRBD1 matches 10 bases. The CDR3 contains 16 residues. V trimming: 1 base; J trimming: 1 base; junction bases outside the gene matches: 4. The V gene's germline CDR1 is MGHRA and CDR2 YSYEKL.

CDR3 sequence (DNA): TGTGCCAGCAGCTCCCTACTAGCGGGAGATGTGGATACGCAGTATTTT. Amino acid sequence: CASSSLLAGDVDTQYF. The chain combines TRBV7-3 with TRBJ2-3, with 11 bases matching TRBD2. Germline trimming cut 4 bases from V and 6 bases from J; bases unmatched to any gene: 9. This CDR3 has 16 amino acids. Germline CDR1 is SGHTA and CDR2 is FQGTGA.

The chain couples TRBV11-1 to TRBJ1-6, with no clear D. The ends were cut back, 2 bases at V and 0 bases at J, with 14 bases in the middle. Germline CDR1 is SGHAT and CDR2 is FQDESV (reference sequence). This CDR3 contains 18 residues. In nucleotides, the CDR3 is TGTGCCAGCAGCTTAAAGGACCCAAGGAGCTCCTATAATTCACCCCTCCACTTT. Its protein is CASSLKDPRSSYNSPLHF.

In its sample, this clone was seen once. The chain couples TRBV30 to TRBJ1-3, with 8 bases that match TRBD1. V was pared by 1 base and J by 2 bases, with 4 bases of the junction left unmatched. The V gene's germline CDR1 is GTSNPN and CDR2 SVGIG (reference sequence). CDR3 length equals 15 residues. For the CDR3, the DNA is TGTGCCTGGAGTGGCGGGACAGGTACTGGAAACACCATATATTTT. As protein: CAWSGGTGTGNTIYF.